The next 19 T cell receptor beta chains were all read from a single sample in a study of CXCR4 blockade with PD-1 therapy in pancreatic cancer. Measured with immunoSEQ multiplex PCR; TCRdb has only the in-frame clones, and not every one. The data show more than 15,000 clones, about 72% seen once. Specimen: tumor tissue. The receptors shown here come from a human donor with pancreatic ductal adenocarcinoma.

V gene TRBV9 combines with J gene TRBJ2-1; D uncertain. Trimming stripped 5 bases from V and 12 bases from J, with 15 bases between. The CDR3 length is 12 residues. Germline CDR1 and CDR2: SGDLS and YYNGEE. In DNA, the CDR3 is TGTGCCAGCAGTCCATCCTCAAGTGGGCAGTTCTTC. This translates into CASSPSSSGQFF.

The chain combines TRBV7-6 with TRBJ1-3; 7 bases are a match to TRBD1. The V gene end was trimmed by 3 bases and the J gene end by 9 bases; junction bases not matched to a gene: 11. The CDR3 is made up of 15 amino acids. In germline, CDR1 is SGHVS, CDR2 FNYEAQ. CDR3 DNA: TGTGCCAGCAGCTTTACCGGGACAGCGAGTAGCACCATATATTTT. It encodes CASSFTGTASSTIYF.

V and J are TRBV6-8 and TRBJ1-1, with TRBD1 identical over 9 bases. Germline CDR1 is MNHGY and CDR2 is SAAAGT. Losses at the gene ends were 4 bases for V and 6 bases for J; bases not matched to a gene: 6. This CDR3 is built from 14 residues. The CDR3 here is CASSLLRQGAEAFF. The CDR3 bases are TGTGCCAGCAGTTTACTCCGACAGGGGGCTGAAGCTTTCTTT.

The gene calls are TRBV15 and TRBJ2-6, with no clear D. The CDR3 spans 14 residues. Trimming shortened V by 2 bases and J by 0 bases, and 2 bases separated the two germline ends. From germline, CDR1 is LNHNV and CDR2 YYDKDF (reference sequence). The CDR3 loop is CATSRRSGANVLTF. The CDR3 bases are TGTGCCACCAGCAGACGCTCTGGGGCCAACGTCCTGACTTTC. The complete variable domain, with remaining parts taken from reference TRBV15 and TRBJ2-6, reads DAMVIQNPRYQVTQFGKPVTLSCSQTLNHNVMYWYQQKSSQAPKLLFHYYDKDFNNEADTPDNFQSRRPNTSFCFLDIRSPGLGDTAMYLCATSRRSGANVLTFGAGSRLTVL.

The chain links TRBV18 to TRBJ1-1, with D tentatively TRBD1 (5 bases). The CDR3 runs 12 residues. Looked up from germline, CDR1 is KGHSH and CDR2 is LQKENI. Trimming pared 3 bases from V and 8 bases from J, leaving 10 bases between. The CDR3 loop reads CASSPGRPEAFF. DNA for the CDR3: TGTGCCAGCTCACCGGGACGGCCCGAAGCTTTCTTT.

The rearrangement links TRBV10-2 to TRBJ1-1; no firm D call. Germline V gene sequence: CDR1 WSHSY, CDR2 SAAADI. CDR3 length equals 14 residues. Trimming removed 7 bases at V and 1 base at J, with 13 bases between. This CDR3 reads CASIPIDGNTEAFF. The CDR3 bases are TGCGCCAGCATTCCCATCGACGGGAACACTGAAGCTTTCTTT.

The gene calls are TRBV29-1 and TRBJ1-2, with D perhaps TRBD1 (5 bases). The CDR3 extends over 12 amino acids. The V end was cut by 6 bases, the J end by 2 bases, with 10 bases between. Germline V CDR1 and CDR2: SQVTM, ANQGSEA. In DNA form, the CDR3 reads TGCAGCGTCGGGGACGTAAACTATGGCTACACCTTC. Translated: CSVGDVNYGYTF.

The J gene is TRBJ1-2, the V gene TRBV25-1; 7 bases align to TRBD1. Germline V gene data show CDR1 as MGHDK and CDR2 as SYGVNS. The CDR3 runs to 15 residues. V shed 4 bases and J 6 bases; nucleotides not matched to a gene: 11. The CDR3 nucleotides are TGTGCCAGCAGTGTTCGACAGGGTGAGGTAAATGGCTACACCTTC. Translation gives CASSVRQGEVNGYTF.

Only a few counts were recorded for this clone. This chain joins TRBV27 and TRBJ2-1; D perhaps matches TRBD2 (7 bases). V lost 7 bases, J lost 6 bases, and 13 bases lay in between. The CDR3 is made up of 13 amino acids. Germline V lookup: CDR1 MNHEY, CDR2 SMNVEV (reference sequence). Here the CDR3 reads CASTHRGGNEQFF. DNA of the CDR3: TGTGCCAGCACCCATAGGGGGGGCAATGAGCAGTTCTTC.

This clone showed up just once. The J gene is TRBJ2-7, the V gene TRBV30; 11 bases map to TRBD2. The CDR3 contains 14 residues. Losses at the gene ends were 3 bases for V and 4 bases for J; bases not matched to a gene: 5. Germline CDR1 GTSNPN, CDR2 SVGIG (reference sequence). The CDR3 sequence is CAWSFTSGSYEQYF. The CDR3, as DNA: TGTGCCTGGAGCTTCACTAGCGGGAGTTACGAGCAGTACTTC.

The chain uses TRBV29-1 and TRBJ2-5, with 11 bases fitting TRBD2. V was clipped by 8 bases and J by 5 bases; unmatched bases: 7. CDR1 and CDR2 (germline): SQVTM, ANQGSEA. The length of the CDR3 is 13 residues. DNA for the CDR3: TGCAGCAGTAGACTAGCGGGAATGGAGACCCAGTACTTC. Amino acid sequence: CSSRLAGMETQYF.

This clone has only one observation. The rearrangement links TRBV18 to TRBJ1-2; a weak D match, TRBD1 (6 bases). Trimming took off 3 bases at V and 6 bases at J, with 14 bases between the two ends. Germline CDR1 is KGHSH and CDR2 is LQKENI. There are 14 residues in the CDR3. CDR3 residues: CASSPRNREDGYTF. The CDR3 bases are TGTGCCAGCTCACCGCGTAACAGGGAGGATGGCTACACCTTC.

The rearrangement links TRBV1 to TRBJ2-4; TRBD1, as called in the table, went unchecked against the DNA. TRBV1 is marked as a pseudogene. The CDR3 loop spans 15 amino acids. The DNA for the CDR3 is TGCGCCAGCAGCCACACCAGACAGGGGTTAAACATTCAGTACTTC. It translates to CASSHTRQGLNIQYF.

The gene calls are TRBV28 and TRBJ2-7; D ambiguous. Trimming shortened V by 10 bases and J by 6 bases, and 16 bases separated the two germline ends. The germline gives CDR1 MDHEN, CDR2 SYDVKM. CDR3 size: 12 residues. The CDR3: CATQRTSGEQYF. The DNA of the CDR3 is TGTGCCACCCAGAGGACCTCCGGCGAGCAGTACTTC.

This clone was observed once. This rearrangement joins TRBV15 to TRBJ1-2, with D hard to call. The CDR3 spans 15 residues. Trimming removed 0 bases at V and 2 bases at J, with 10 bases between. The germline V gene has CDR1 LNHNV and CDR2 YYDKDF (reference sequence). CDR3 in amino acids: CATSRDMGLNYGYTF. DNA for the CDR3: TGTGCCACCAGCAGAGATATGGGGTTAAACTATGGCTACACCTTC.

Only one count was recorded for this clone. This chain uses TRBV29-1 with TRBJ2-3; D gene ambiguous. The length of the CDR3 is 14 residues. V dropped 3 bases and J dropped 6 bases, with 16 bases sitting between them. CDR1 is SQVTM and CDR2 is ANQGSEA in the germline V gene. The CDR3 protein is CSVELATPPDTQYF. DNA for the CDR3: TGCAGCGTTGAGTTGGCTACCCCCCCGGATACGCAGTATTTT.

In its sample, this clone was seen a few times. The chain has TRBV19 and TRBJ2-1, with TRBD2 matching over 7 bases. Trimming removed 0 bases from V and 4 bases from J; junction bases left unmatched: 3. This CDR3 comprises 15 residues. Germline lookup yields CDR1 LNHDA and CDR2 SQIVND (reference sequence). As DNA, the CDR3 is TGTGCCAGTAGTATAGATACAGCGGGGTACAATGAGCAGTTCTTC. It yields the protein CASSIDTAGYNEQFF.

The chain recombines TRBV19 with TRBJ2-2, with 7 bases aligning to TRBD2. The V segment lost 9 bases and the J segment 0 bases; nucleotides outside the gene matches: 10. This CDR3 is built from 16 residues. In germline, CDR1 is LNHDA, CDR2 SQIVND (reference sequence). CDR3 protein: CASSQLALANTGELFF. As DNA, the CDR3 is TGTGCCAGCAGCCAACTAGCGCTAGCGAACACCGGGGAGCTGTTTTTT.

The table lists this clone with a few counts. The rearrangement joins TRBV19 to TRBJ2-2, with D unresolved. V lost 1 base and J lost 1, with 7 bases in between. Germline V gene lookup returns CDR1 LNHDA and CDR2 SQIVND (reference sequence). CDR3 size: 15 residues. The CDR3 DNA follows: TGTGCCAGTAGTATAGTCGGGCGGAACACCGGGGAGCTGTTTTTT. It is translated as CASSIVGRNTGELFF.